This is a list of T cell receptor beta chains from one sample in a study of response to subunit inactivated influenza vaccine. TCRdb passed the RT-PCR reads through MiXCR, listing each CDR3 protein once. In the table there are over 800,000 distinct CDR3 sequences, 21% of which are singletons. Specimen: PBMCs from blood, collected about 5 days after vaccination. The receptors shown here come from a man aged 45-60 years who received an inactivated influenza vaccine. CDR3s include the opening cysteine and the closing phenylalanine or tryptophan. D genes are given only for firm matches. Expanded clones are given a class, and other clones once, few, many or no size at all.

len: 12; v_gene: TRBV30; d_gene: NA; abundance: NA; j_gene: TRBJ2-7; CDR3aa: CAWSAGIFEQYF; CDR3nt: TGTGCCTGGAGTGCGGGGATTTTCGAGCAGTACTTC
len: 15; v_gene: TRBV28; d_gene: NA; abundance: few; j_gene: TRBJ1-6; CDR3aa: CASSSPSTGNSPLHF; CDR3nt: TGTGCCAGCAGTTCACCCTCAACGGGCAATTCACCCCTCCACTTT
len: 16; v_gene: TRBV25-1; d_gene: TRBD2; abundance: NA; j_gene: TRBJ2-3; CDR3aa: CASSDRAGGSTDTQYF; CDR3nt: TGTGCCAGCAGTGACCGAGCGGGGGGAAGCACAGATACGCAGTATTTT
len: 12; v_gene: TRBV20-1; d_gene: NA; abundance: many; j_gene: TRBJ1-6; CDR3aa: CSARDLRSPLHF; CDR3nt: TGCAGTGCTAGAGATCTTCGATCACCCCTCCACTTT
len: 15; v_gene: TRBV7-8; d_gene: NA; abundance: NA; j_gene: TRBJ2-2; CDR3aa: CASSYGVLNTGELFF; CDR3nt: TGTGCCAGCAGCTACGGGGTACTGAACACCGGGGAGCTGTTTTTT
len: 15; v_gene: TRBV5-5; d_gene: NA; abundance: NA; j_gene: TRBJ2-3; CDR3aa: CASSLAKGGADTQYF; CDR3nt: TGTGCCAGCAGCTTGGCCAAGGGCGGTGCAGATACGCAGTATTTT
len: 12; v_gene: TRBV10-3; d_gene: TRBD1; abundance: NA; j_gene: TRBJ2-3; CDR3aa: CATSIGGQGGYF; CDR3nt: TGTGCCACCTCGATCGGGGGACAGGGGGGGTATTTT
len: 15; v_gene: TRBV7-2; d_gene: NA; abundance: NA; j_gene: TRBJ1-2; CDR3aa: CASSSPGAGVYGYTF; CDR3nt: TGTGCCAGCAGCTCTCCCGGGGCTGGCGTGTATGGCTACACCTTC
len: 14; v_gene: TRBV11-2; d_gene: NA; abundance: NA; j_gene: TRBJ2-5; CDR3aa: CASSLANLQETQYF; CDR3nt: TGTGCCAGCAGCTTAGCTAATCTCCAAGAGACCCAGTACTTC
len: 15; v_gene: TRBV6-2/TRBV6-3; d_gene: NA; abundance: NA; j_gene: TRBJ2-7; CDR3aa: CASSDLGWFTHEQYF; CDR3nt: TGTGCCAGCAGTGACCTAGGGTGGTTTACCCACGAGCAGTACTTC
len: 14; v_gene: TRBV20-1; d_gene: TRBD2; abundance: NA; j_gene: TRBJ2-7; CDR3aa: CSARGTSGTYEQYF; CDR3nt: TGCAGTGCTCGAGGGACTAGCGGAACCTACGAGCAGTACTTC
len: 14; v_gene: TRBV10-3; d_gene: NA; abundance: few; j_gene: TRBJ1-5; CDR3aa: CAISEGARNQPQHF; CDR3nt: TGTGCCATCAGTGAGGGGGCGAGAAATCAGCCCCAGCATTTT
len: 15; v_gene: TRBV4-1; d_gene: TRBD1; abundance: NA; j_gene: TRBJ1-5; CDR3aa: CASSQFTGGNQPQHF; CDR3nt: TGCGCCAGCAGCCAATTCACAGGGGGGAATCAGCCCCAGCATTTT
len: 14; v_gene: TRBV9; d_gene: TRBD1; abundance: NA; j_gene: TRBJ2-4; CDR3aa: CASSGRTGPDIQYF; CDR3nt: TGTGCCAGCAGCGGACGGACAGGTCCGGACATTCAGTACTTC
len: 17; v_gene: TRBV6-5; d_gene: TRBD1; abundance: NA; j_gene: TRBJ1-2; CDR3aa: CASSFSRVDRGGYGYTF; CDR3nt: TGTGCCAGCAGTTTTTCGCGGGTAGACAGGGGGGGCTATGGCTACACCTTC
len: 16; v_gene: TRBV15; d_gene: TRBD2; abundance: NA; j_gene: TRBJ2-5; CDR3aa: CATSRRTSGGKETQYF; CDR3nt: TGTGCCACCAGCAGAAGGACTAGCGGGGGGAAGGAGACCCAGTACTTC
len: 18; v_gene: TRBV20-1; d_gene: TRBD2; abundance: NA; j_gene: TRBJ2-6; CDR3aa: CSSRLAGGTYSGANVLTF; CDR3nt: TGCAGCAGTCGACTAGCGGGAGGTACTTACTCTGGGGCCAACGTCCTGACTTTC
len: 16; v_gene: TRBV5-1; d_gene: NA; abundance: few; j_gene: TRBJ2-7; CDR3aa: CASSLVVDSHGDEQYF; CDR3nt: TGCGCCAGCAGCTTGGTCGTGGACAGTCACGGAGACGAGCAGTACTTC
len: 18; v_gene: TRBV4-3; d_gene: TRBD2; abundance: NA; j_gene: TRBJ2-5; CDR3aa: CASSPKGASGRVSETQYF; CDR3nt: TGCGCCAGCAGCCCAAAGGGGGCTAGCGGGAGGGTGTCGGAGACCCAGTACTTC
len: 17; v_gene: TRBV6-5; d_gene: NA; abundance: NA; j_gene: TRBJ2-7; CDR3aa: CASSYSGAGRFPYEQYF; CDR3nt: TGTGCCAGCAGTTACTCTGGGGCGGGGAGGTTCCCCTACGAGCAGTACTTC
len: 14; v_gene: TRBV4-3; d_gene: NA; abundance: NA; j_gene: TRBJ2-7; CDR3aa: CASSQDIGRGEQYF; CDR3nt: TGCGCCAGCAGCCAAGATATAGGTAGAGGCGAGCAGTACTTC
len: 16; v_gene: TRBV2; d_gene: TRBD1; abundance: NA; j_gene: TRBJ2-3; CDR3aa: CASSGDRDWGTDTQYF; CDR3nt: TGTGCCAGCAGTGGGGACAGGGACTGGGGCACAGATACGCAGTATTTT
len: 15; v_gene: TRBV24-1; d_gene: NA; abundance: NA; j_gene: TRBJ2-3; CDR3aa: CATSDGSGVADTQYF; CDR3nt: TGTGCCACCAGTGATGGGTCAGGGGTAGCGGATACGCAGTATTTT
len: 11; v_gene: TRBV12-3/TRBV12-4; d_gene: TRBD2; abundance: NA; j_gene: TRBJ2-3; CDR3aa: CASTPGGAQYF; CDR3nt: TGTGCCAGCACCCCGGGGGGGGCGCAGTATTTT
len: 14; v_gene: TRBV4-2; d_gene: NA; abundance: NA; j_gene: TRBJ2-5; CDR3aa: CASSQERTQETQYF; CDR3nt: TGTGCCAGCAGCCAAGAAAGGACCCAAGAGACCCAGTACTTC
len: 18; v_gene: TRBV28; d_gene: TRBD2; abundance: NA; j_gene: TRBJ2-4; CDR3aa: CASSPGLAGGRRKNIQYF; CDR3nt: TGTGCCAGCAGCCCCGGTCTAGCGGGGGGTCGTCGCAAAAACATTCAGTACTTC
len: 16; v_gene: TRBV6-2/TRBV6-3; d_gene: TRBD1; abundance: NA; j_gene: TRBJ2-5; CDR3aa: CASSYSRDRPRETQYF; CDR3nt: TGTGCCAGCAGTTACTCTAGGGACAGGCCAAGAGAGACCCAGTACTTC
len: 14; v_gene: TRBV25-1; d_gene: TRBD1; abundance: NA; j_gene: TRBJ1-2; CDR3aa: CASSRQGSNYGYTF; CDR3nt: TGTGCCAGCAGTCGACAGGGATCCAACTATGGCTACACCTTC
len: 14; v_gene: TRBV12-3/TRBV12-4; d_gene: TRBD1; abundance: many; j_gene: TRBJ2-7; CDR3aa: CASSFDRGPDKQYF; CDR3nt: TGTGCCAGCAGTTTCGACAGGGGGCCGGATAAGCAGTACTTC
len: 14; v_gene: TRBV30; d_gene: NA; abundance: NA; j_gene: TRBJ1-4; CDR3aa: CAWSARPPNEKLFF; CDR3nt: TGTGCCTGGAGTGCCCGTCCCCCGAATGAAAAACTGTTTTTT
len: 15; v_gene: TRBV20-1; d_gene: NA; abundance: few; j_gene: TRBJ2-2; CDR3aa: CSASPNGGNTGELFF; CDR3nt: TGCAGTGCTAGTCCGAACGGGGGGAACACCGGGGAGCTGTTTTTT
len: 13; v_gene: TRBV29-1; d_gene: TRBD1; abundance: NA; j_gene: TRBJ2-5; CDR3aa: CSVDAGGGETQYF; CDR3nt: TGCAGCGTTGATGCAGGGGGTGGGGAGACCCAGTACTTC
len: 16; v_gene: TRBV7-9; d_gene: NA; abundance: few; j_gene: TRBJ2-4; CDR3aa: CASSPLGTRPGNIQYF; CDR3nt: TGTGCCAGCAGCCCCCTGGGCACGCGTCCTGGGAACATTCAGTACTTC
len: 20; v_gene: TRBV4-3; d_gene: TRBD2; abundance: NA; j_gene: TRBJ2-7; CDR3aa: CASSQDIRLAGSVKSYEQYF; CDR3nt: TGCGCCAGCAGCCAAGATATAAGGCTAGCGGGATCTGTGAAGTCCTACGAGCAGTACTTC
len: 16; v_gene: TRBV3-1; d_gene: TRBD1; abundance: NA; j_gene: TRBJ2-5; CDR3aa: CASSQREGQGAETQYF; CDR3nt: TGTGCCAGCAGCCAAAGAGAGGGACAGGGGGCAGAGACCCAGTACTTC
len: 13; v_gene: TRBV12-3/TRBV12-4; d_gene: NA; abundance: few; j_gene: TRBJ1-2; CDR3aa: CASSLLVNYGYTF; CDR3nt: TGTGCCAGCAGTTTATTAGTCAACTATGGCTACACCTTC
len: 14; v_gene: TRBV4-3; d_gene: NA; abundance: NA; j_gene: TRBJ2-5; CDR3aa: CASSQDTGRETQYF; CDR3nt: TGCGCCAGCAGCCAAGATACGGGGAGAGAGACCCAGTACTTC
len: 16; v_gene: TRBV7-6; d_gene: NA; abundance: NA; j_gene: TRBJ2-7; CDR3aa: CASSLASTGGPNEQYF; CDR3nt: TGTGCCAGCAGCTTAGCTTCCACAGGCGGTCCCAACGAGCAGTACTTC
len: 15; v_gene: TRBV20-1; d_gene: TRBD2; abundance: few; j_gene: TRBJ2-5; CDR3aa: CSARVGSGGQETQYF; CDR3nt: TGCAGTGCTAGAGTAGGAAGCGGGGGTCAAGAGACCCAGTACTTC
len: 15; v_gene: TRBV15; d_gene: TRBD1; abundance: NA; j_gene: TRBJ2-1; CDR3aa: CATSRADRAVNEQFF; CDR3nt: TGTGCCACCAGCAGAGCCGACAGGGCAGTTAATGAGCAGTTCTTC
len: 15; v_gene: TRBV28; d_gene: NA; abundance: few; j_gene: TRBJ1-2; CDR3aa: CASTQSRPAYYGYTF; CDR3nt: TGTGCCAGCACCCAAAGCCGACCAGCTTACTATGGCTACACCTTC
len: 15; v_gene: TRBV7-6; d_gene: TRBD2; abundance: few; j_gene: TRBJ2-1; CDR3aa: CASSPGTSPLDEQFF; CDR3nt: TGTGCCAGCAGCCCCGGGACTAGTCCCTTGGATGAGCAGTTCTTC
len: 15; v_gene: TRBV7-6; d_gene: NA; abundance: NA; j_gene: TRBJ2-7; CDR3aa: CASSLTGQEGYEQYF; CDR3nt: TGTGCCAGCAGCCTCACAGGGCAGGAAGGGTACGAGCAGTACTTC
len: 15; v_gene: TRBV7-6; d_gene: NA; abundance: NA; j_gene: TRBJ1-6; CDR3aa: CASSLAQEPNSPLHF; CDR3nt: TGTGCCAGCAGCTTAGCGCAGGAGCCCAATTCACCCCTCCACTTT
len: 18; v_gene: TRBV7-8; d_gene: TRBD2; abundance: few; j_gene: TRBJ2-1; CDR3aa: CASSLEASGGASYNEQFF; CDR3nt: TGTGCCAGCAGCCTAGAAGCTAGCGGGGGGGCCTCCTACAATGAGCAGTTCTTC
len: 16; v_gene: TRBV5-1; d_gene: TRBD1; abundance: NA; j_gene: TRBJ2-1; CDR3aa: CASSDPPGTGGNEQFF; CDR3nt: TGCGCCAGCAGTGACCCTCCCGGGACAGGGGGTAATGAGCAGTTCTTC
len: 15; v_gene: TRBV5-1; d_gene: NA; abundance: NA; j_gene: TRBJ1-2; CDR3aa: CASSLFITGTDGYTF; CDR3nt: TGCGCCAGCAGCTTGTTTATAACAGGGACGGACGGCTACACCTTC
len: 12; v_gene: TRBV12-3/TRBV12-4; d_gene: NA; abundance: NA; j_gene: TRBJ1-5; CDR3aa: CASSLGGRPQHF; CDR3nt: TGTGCCAGCAGTTTGGGGGGCAGGCCCCAGCATTTT
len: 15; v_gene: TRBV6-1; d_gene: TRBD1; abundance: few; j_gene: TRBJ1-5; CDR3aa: CASRPTGVGNQPQHF; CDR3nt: TGTGCCAGCAGGCCGACAGGGGTAGGCAATCAGCCCCAGCATTTT
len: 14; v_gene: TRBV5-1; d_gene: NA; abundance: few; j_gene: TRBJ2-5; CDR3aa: CASSLADYQETQYF; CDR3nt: TGCGCCAGCAGCTTGGCCGACTACCAAGAGACCCAGTACTTC
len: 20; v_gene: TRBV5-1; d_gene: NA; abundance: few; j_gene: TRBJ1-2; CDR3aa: CASSLEPRPRQQSMGYGYTF; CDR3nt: TGCGCCAGCAGCTTGGAACCCAGACCTAGACAACAAAGTATGGGGTATGGCTACACCTTC
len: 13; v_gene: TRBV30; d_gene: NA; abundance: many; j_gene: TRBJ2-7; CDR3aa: CAWSDKLAYEQYF; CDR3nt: TGTGCCTGGAGTGATAAACTGGCCTACGAGCAGTACTTC
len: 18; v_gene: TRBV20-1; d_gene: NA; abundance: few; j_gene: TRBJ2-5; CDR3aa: CSARLTGRYSLNIETQYF; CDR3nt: TGCAGTGCTAGGCTAACAGGGCGGTATTCTCTAAATATAGAGACCCAGTACTTC
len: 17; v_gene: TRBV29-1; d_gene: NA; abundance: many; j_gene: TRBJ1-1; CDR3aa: CSVEDPGTTRPGTEAFF; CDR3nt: TGCAGCGTTGAAGATCCCGGGACAACCAGACCAGGCACTGAAGCTTTCTTT
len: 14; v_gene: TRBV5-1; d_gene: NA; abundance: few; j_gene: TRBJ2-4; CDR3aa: CASSLDNQINIQYF; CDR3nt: TGCGCCAGCAGCTTGGACAACCAAATAAACATTCAGTACTTC
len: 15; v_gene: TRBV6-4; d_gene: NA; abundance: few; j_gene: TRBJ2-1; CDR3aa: CASSEGWGSDNEQFF; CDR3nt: TGTGCCAGCAGTGAGGGGTGGGGGTCAGACAATGAGCAGTTCTTC
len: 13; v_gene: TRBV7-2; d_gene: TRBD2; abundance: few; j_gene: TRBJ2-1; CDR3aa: CASSLNGGDGQFF; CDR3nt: TGTGCCAGCAGCTTAAATGGGGGGGACGGGCAGTTCTTC
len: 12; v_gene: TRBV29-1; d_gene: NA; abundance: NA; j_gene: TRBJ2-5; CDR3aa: CSVDYRQETQYF; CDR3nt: TGCAGCGTTGACTACAGGCAAGAGACCCAGTACTTC
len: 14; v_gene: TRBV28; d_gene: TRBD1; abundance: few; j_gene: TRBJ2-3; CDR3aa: CASSSDRPGTVQYF; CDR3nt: TGTGCCAGCAGTTCCGACCGTCCCGGGACAGTGCAGTATTTT
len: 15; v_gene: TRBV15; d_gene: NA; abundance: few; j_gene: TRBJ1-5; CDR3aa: CATSRSVNSNQPQHF; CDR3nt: TGTGCCACCAGCAGATCAGTAAATAGCAATCAGCCCCAGCATTTT